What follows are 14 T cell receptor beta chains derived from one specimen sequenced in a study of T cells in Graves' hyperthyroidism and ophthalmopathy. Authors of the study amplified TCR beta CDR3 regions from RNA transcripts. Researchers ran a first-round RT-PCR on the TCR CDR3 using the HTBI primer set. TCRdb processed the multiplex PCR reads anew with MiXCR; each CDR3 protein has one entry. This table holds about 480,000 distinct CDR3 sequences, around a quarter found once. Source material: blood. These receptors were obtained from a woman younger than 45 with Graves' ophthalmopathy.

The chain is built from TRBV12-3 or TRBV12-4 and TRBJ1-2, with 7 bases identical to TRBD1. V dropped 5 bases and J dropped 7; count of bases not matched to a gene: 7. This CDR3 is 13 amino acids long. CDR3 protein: CASSRTGLTGYTF. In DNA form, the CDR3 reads TGTGCCAGCAGTCGGACAGGTCTGACTGGCTACACCTTC.

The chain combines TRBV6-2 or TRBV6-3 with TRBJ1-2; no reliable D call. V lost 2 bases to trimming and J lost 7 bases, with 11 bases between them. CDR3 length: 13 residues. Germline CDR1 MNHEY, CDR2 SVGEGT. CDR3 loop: CASSYEGRGGYTF. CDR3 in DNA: TGTGCCAGCAGTTACGAAGGGCGGGGTGGCTACACCTTC.

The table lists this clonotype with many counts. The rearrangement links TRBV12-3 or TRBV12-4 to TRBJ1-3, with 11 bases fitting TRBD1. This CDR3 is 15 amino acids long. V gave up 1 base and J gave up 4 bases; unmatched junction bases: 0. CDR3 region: CASSLGTGGGNTIYF. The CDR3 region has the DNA TGTGCCAGCAGTTTAGGGACAGGGGGCGGAAACACCATATATTTT.

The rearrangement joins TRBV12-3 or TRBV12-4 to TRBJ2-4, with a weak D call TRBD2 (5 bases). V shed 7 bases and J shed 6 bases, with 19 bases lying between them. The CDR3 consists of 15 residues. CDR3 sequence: CASTLIGINANIQYF. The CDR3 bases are TGTGCCAGCACCCTGATCGGGATTAACGCAAACATTCAGTACTTC.

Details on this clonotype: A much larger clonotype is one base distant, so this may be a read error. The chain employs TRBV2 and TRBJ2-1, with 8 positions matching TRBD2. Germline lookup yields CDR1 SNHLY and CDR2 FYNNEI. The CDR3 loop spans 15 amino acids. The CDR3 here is CASREGRAGVDEQFF. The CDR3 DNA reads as TGTGCCAGCAGGGAAGGACGAGCGGGGGTGGATGAGCAGTTCTTC.

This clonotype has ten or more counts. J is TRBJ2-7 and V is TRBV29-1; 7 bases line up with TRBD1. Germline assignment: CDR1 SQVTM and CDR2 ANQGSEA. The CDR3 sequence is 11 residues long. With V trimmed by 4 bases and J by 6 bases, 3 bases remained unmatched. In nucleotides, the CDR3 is TGCAGCGTTGGACAGGGTAGCGAGCAGTACTTC. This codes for CSVGQGSEQYF.

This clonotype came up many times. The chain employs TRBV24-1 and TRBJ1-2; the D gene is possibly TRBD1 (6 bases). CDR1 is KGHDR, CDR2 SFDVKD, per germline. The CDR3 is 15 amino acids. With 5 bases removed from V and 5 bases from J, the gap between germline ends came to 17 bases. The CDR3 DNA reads TGTGCCACCAGTGCATCTCCGGGGGCAGGGTATGGCTACACCTTC. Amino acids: CATSASPGAGYGYTF.

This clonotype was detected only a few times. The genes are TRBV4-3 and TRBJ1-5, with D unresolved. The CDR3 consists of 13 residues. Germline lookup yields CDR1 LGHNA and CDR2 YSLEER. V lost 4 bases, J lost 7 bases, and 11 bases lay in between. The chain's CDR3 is CASSRRVGQPQHF. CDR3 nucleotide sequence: TGCGCCAGCAGCCGTAGGGTGGGGCAGCCCCAGCATTTT.

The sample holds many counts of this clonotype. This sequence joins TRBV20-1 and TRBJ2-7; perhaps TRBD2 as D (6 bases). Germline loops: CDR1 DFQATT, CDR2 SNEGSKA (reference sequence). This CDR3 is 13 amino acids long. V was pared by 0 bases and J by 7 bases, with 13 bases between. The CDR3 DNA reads TGCAGTGCTAGAGATCCGGGACTGGGGGAGCAGTACTTC. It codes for CSARDPGLGEQYF.

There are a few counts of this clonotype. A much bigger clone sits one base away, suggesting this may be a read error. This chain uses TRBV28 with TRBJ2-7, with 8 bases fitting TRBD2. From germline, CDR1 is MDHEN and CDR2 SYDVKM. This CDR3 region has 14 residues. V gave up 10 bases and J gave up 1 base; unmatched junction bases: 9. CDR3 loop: CAISWAGGSYEQYF. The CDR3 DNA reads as TGTGCCATCAGCTGGGCGGGGGGATCCTACGAGCAGTACTTC.

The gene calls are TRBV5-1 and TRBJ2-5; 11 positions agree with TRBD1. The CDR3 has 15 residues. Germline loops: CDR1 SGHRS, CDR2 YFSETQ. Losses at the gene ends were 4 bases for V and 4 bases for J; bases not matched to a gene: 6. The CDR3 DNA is TGCGCCAGCAGCCGGACAGGGGGCGGGGGAGAGACCCAGTACTTC. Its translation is CASSRTGGGGETQYF.

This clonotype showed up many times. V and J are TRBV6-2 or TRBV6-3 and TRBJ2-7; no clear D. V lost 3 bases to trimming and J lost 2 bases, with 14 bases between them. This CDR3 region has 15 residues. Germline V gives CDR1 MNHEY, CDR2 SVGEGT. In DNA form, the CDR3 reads TGTGCCAGCAGTTATTACGTTCTTTCGACCTACGAGCAGTACTTC. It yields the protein CASSYYVLSTYEQYF.

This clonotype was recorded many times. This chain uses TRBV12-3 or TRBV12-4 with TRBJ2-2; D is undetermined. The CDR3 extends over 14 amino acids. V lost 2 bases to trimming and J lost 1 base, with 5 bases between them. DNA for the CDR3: TGTGCCAGCAGTTTATCCGGGAACACCGGGGAGCTGTTTTTT. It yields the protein CASSLSGNTGELFF.

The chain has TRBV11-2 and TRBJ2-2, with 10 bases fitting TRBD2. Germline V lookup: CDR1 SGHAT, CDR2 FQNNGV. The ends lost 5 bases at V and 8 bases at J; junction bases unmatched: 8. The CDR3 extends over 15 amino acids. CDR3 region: CASSLTLAGWGELFF. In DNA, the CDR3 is TGTGCCAGCAGCCTCACACTAGCGGGGTGGGGGGAGCTGTTTTTT.